Below are 32 T cell receptor beta chains sequenced from a single sample in a study of blood T cell repertoires in COVID-19. Produced via immunoSEQ multiplex PCR; TCRdb's table is partial and in-frame only. Among 400,000 to 550,000 clones, more than 85% were seen once, and the ten largest hold roughly 4.3%. The sample was peripheral blood. The receptors here all came from a woman aged 25-40 years with acute or convalescent COVID-19.

The chain links TRBV9 to TRBJ2-2, with 8 bases that match TRBD1. The CDR3 runs to 15 residues. The J segment lost 6 bases and the V segment lost 4 bases, leaving 8 bases of the junction unmatched. CDR1 is SGDLS, CDR2 YYNGEE, per germline. The CDR3 DNA is TGTGCCAGCAGCTTACTGGACAGGGCCGCCGGGGAGCTGTTTTTT. Its protein is CASSLLDRAAGELFF.

The CDR3 reads CASSLELGSPLHF. CDR3 in DNA: TGTGCCAGCAGCTTAGAGTTGGGCTCACCCCTCCACTTT. The chain uses TRBV7-3 and TRBJ1-6, with D hard to call. The CDR3 loop spans 13 amino acids. The germline gives CDR1 SGHTA, CDR2 FQGTGA. Trimming removed 2 bases at V and 10 bases at J, with 9 bases between.

A word on this clone: One end of the junction does not line up with germline, which may come from a read error. Other nucleotide sequences from this sample produce the same CDR3. This chain uses TRBV12-3 or TRBV12-4 with TRBJ1-2; TRBD1 is a possible D gene (6 bases). The CDR3 sequence is 13 residues long. The CDR3 nucleotides read TGTGCCAGCAGGGAGGACAGAAACTATGGCTACACTTTC. Amino acids: CASREDRNYGYTF.

The chain joins TRBV3-1 (or the pseudogene TRBV3-2) to TRBJ2-3, with 8 bases lining up with TRBD2. The V gene end was trimmed by 2 bases and the J gene end by 5 bases; junction bases not matched to a gene: 21. Germline CDR1 and CDR2: LGHDT and YNNKEL (reference sequence). This CDR3 has 20 residues. This chain's CDR3 is CASSQNPELGAGGLLDTQYF. DNA of the CDR3: TGTGCCAGCAGCCAAAATCCGGAACTTGGGGCGGGGGGTTTATTAGATACGCAGTATTTT.

The chain combines TRBV9 with TRBJ1-3; D uncertain. This CDR3 region has 17 residues. CDR1 is SGDLS, CDR2 YYNGEE, per germline. V lost 4 bases and J 0 bases, leaving 17 bases between the germline ends. CDR3 in DNA: TGTGCCAGCAGCCCCCGGTCTTTTCCTGACTCTGGAAACACCATATATTTT. Protein product: CASSPRSFPDSGNTIYF.

The genes are TRBV10-3 and TRBJ2-5; TRBD1 aligns across 7 bases. Germline trimming cut 6 bases from V and 3 bases from J; bases unmatched to any gene: 7. Germline loops: CDR1 ENHRY, CDR2 SYGVKD. The CDR3 spans 14 residues. CDR3 loop: CAIRGDSKKETQYF. DNA of the CDR3: TGTGCCATCAGAGGGGACAGCAAAAAAGAGACCCAGTACTTC.

V is TRBV29-1 and J is TRBJ1-1; D is ambiguous. V shed 4 bases and J shed 0 bases, with 3 bases lying between them. This CDR3 region has 11 residues. Germline assignment: CDR1 SQVTM and CDR2 ANQGSEA. The CDR3 DNA is TGCAGCGTTGCGGTGAACACTGAAGCTTTCTTT. This gives the protein CSVAVNTEAFF.

The chain joins TRBV28 to TRBJ1-2, with TRBD1 identical over 10 bases. The trim removed 7 bases at V and 5 bases at J, leaving 19 bases unmatched. Germline assignment: CDR1 MDHEN and CDR2 SYDVKM. The CDR3 extends over 18 amino acids. The CDR3 spells CASTPPLGTGASTYGYTF. The CDR3 DNA is TGTGCCAGCACCCCTCCTCTTGGGACAGGGGCTTCAACTTATGGCTACACCTTC.

CDR3 region: CASSIYQGGYNEQFF. CDR3 nucleotide sequence: TGTGCCAGTAGTATCTATCAGGGGGGTTACAATGAGCAGTTCTTC. The chain employs TRBV19 and TRBJ2-1, with D possibly matching TRBD1 (7 bases). V was trimmed by 3 bases and J by 4 bases, leaving 13 bases between them. From germline, CDR1 is LNHDA and CDR2 SQIVND (reference sequence). This CDR3 contains 15 residues.

The chain employs TRBV19 and TRBJ2-2; possible D gene TRBD1, 6 bases. Germline assignment: CDR1 LNHDA and CDR2 SQIVND (reference sequence). V lost 7 bases and J 0 bases, leaving 15 bases between the germline ends. The CDR3 is 16 residues long. In DNA, the CDR3 is TGTGCCAGTAAAGACAGGCCCTCCGCGAACACCGGGGAGCTGTTTTTT. Its translation is CASKDRPSANTGELFF.

A word on this clone: The sample carries other DNA sequences with the same CDR3. The chain combines TRBV7-9 with TRBJ1-1; D unclear. The V end was cut by 2 bases, the J end by 1 base, with 5 bases between. Per germline, CDR1 SEHNR and CDR2 FQNEAQ (reference sequence). The CDR3 consists of 13 residues. CDR3 loop: CASSLSGNTEAFF. CDR3 in DNA: TGTGCCAGCAGCTTAAGCGGGAACACTGAAGCTTTCTTT.

The chain combines TRBV4-1 with TRBJ2-5; a possible D gene is TRBD2 (5 bases). Germline CDR1 reads MGHRA; CDR2 reads YSYEKL. V gave up 3 bases and J gave up 5 bases, with 13 bases separating them. This CDR3 has 14 amino acids. CDR3 region: CASSQIAGEETQYF. The CDR3 nucleotides read TGCGCCAGCAGCCAGATTGCGGGCGAGGAGACCCAGTACTTC.

The chain links TRBV25-1 to TRBJ2-7; 7 bases fit TRBD1. Germline values: CDR1 MGHDK, CDR2 SYGVNS. The J segment lost 2 bases and the V segment lost 4 bases, leaving 8 bases of the junction unmatched. The CDR3 runs 15 residues. The CDR3 is CASSVGSGTAYEQYF. CDR3 DNA: TGTGCCAGCAGTGTTGGGTCCGGGACAGCCTACGAGCAGTACTTC.

The chain uses TRBV2 and TRBJ1-2, with TRBD1 matching over 10 bases. The V and J ends lost 6 bases and 8 bases, in that order; junction bases with no gene match: 6. The CDR3 spans 13 residues. Germline V lookup: CDR1 SNHLY, CDR2 FYNNEI. CDR3 protein: CASRSTGGWGYTF. For the CDR3, the DNA is TGTGCCAGCAGGTCGACAGGGGGCTGGGGCTACACCTTC.

This chain uses TRBV5-1 with TRBJ2-6, with D hard to call. V lost 2 bases, J lost 0 bases, and 15 bases lay in between. Germline V gene lookup returns CDR1 SGHRS and CDR2 YFSETQ. The CDR3 sequence is 18 residues long. CDR3 loop: CASSFLFSERSGANVLTF. The CDR3 DNA follows: TGCGCCAGCAGCTTTCTATTTTCAGAGCGCTCTGGGGCCAACGTCCTGACTTTC.

This chain joins TRBV5-1 and TRBJ1-1; D is possibly TRBD1 (5 bases). Germline CDR1 SGHRS, CDR2 YFSETQ. The CDR3 contains 14 residues. V lost 4 bases and J lost 0, with 10 bases in between. The CDR3 nucleotides read TGCGCCAGCAGCGGGTGGGGGGTGAACACTGAAGCTTTCTTT. It translates to CASSGWGVNTEAFF.

V is TRBV19 and J is TRBJ1-2, with unresolved D. This CDR3 comprises 12 residues. Per germline, CDR1 LNHDA and CDR2 SQIVND (reference sequence). Trimming pared 3 bases from V and 8 bases from J, leaving 10 bases between. The CDR3 sequence: CASSISAGGYTF. CDR3 nucleotides: TGTGCCAGTAGTATCTCAGCGGGAGGCTACACCTTC.

The chain has TRBV27 and TRBJ2-7, with a weak D call TRBD2 (5 bases). Germline V gives CDR1 MNHEY, CDR2 SMNVEV (reference sequence). V lost 2 bases, J lost 1 base, and 12 bases lay in between. The length of the CDR3 is 15 residues. In DNA form, the CDR3 reads TGTGCCAGCAGTTTACGCCTAGCAAGTTCCTACGAGCAGTACTTC. It specifies CASSLRLASSYEQYF.

The rearrangement joins TRBV5-8 to TRBJ1-2, with D possibly being TRBD1 (5 bases). V was cut by 7 bases and J by 5 bases, with 21 bases left in between. Germline CDR1 and CDR2: SGHTS and YDEGEE. CDR3 length: 15 amino acids. The CDR3 region has the DNA TGTGCCAGCGACCCCAGGCGTGGGGCGCGGTATGGCTACACCTTC. Translation: CASDPRRGARYGYTF.

The gene calls are TRBV7-9 and TRBJ1-1; no reliable D call. Per germline, CDR1 SEHNR and CDR2 FQNEAQ (reference sequence). CDR3 length equals 15 residues. V was cut by 1 base and J by 3 bases, with 12 bases left in between. CDR3 bases: TGTGCCAGCAGCTTAGTACTCGGGGAGTACACTGAAGCTTTCTTT. It is translated as CASSLVLGEYTEAFF.

The chain recombines TRBV6-5 with TRBJ2-1; the match to TRBD2 covers 7 bases. Germline trimming cut 0 bases from V and 4 bases from J; bases unmatched to any gene: 3. The germline V gene has CDR1 MNHEY and CDR2 SVGAGI. This CDR3 region has 15 residues. CDR3 residues: CASSYSAGPYNEQFF. DNA for the CDR3: TGTGCCAGCAGTTACTCAGCGGGACCATACAATGAGCAGTTCTTC.

This clone was found once. The chain couples TRBV2 to TRBJ1-1; the D gene is possibly TRBD1 (6 bases). V was shortened by 8 bases and J by 5 bases, with 12 bases between the two germline ends. The CDR3 is 12 amino acids. Germline V gene data show CDR1 as SNHLY and CDR2 as FYNNEI. The CDR3 DNA sequence: TGTGCCAGCGTGGGGGCACGAACTGAAGCTTTCTTT. The encoded protein is CASVGARTEAFF.

The chain links TRBV19 to TRBJ1-2; tentative D call: TRBD1 (5 bases). The V gene's germline CDR1 is LNHDA and CDR2 SQIVND (reference sequence). The ends were cut back, 5 bases at V and 4 bases at J, with 8 bases in the middle. CDR3 length: 12 amino acids. The CDR3 bases are TGTGCCAGTAGTTTTACAGGCTATGGCTACACCTTC. It is translated as CASSFTGYGYTF.

This chain connects TRBV19 to TRBJ2-1; D gene unclear. This CDR3 region has 16 residues. Per germline, CDR1 LNHDA and CDR2 SQIVND (reference sequence). Trimming removed 5 bases at V and 1 base at J, with 15 bases between. DNA of the CDR3: TGTGCCAGTAGTTCCCCACGAGACTTATCCTACAATGAGCAGTTCTTC. Translating gives CASSSPRDLSYNEQFF.

This clone was detected a few times. The genes are TRBV10-3 and TRBJ2-3, with 7 nucleotides matching TRBD2. Per germline, CDR1 ENHRY and CDR2 SYGVKD. This CDR3 region has 14 residues. J lost 0 bases, V lost 11 bases, and 8 bases had no gene match. CDR3 bases: TGTGCCCTAGGAAGGGAGGGGAGCACAGATACGCAGTATTTT. It specifies CALGREGSTDTQYF.

Here the CDR3 reads CASSEGWLETDTQYF. The CDR3 nucleotides are TGTGCCAGCAGTGAAGGATGGTTAGAAACAGATACGCAGTATTTT. This rearrangement joins TRBV6-1 to TRBJ2-3; D gene unclear. Germline CDR1 is MNHNS and CDR2 is SASEGT. The CDR3 loop spans 15 amino acids. Trimming stripped 1 base from V and 3 bases from J, with 11 bases between.

The genes are TRBV5-6 and TRBJ2-7; 10 bases fit TRBD1. This CDR3 is 15 amino acids long. Germline V gene lookup returns CDR1 SGHDT and CDR2 YYEEEE. Trimming at V came to 6 bases and at J to 3 bases, leaving 9 bases not matched to a gene. In nucleotides, the CDR3 is TGTGCCAGCACCCGAACCCGGGACAGGGGCTACGAGCAGTACTTC. Translated: CASTRTRDRGYEQYF.

V usage is TRBV9 and J usage is TRBJ1-6; D is ambiguous. This CDR3 comprises 15 residues. Germline V CDR1 and CDR2: SGDLS, YYNGEE. V lost 6 bases, J lost 0 bases, and 10 bases lay in between. Here the CDR3 DNA reads TGTGCCAGCAATCAGGCGAGCTCCTATAATTCACCCCTCCACTTT. It is translated as CASNQASSYNSPLHF.

This clone was seen more than once but under ten times. This chain joins TRBV5-6 and TRBJ1-1; D not certain. The ends were cut back, 2 bases at V and 1 base at J, with 9 bases in the middle. This CDR3 is 14 amino acids long. CDR1 SGHDT and CDR2 YYEEEE come from the germline V gene. CDR3 in amino acids: CASSFNRRNTEAFF. The CDR3 DNA follows: TGTGCCAGCAGCTTCAATAGGAGGAACACTGAAGCTTTCTTT.

V is TRBV10-3 and J is TRBJ2-3, with 9 bases that match TRBD2. Germline-derived CDR1 and CDR2 are ENHRY and SYGVKD. The CDR3 length is 15 residues. Losses at the gene ends were 8 bases for V and 2 bases for J; bases not matched to a gene: 8. The CDR3 sequence is CAIGGSGGHTDTQYF. CDR3 nucleotide sequence: TGTGCCATCGGGGGTAGCGGGGGACACACAGATACGCAGTATTTT.

J is TRBJ2-3 and V is TRBV15, with TRBD2 as a possible D gene (5 bases). V was clipped by 6 bases and J by 7 bases, with 11 bases between them. The V gene's germline CDR1 is LNHNV and CDR2 YYDKDF (reference sequence). The CDR3 consists of 12 residues. Here the CDR3 reads CATSFDGNTQYF. The CDR3 region has the DNA TGTGCCACCAGTTTTGACGGGAATACGCAGTATTTT. Based on the CDR3 plus reference TRBV15 and TRBJ2-3, the full variable domain is DAMVIQNPRYQVTQFGKPVTLSCSQTLNHNVMYWYQQKSSQAPKLLFHYYDKDFNNEADTPDNFQSRRPNTSFCFLDIRSPGLGDTAMYLCATSFDGNTQYFGPGTRLTVL.

The chain recombines TRBV7-9 with TRBJ2-5; TRBD1 matches at 8 bases. There are 16 residues in the CDR3. J was trimmed by 2 bases and V by 5 bases; bases with no gene match: 10. CDR1 SEHNR and CDR2 FQNEAQ come from the germline V gene (reference sequence). DNA for the CDR3: TGTGCCAGCAGCCTTCGTTTGGGGACAGGACAAGAGACCCAGTACTTC. It codes for CASSLRLGTGQETQYF.